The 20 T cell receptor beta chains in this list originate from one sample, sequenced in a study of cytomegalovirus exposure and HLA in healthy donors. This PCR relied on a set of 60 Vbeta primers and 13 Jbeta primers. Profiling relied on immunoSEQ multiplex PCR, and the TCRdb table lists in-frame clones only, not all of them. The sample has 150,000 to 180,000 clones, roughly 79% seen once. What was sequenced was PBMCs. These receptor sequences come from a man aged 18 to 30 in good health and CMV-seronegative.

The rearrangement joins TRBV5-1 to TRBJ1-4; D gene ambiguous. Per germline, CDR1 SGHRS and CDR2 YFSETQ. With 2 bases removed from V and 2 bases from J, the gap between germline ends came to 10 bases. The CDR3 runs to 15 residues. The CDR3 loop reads CASSFGGGTNEKLFF. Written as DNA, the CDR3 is TGCGCCAGCAGCTTTGGAGGAGGGACTAATGAAAAACTGTTTTTT.

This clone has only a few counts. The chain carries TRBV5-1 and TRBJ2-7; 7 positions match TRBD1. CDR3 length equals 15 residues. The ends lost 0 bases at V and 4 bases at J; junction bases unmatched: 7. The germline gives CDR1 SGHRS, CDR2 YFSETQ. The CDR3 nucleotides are TGCGCCAGCAGCTTGGCCGAGGGACAGATTTACGAGCAGTACTTC. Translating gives CASSLAEGQIYEQYF.

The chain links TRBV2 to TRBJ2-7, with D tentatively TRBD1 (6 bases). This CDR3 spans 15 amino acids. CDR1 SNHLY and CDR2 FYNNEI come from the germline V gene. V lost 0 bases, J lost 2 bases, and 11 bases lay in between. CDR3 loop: CASSEAGHPTYEQYV. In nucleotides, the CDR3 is TGTGCCAGCAGTGAAGCGGGACACCCAACCTACGAGCAGTACGTC.

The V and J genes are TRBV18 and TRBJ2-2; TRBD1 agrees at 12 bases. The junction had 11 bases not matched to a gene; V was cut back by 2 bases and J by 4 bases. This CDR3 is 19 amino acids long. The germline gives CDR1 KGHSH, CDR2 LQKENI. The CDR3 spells CASSPNPSGTGGSTGELFF. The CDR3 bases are TGTGCCAGCTCACCAAACCCCTCCGGGACAGGGGGCAGCACCGGGGAGCTGTTTTTT.

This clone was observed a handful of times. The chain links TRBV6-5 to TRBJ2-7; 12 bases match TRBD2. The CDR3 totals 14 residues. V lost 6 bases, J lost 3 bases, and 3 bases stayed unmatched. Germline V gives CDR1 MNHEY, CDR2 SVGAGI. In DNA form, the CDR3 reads TGTGCCAGCAGGGTGACTAGCGGGGGCTACGAGCAGTACTTC. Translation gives CASRVTSGGYEQYF.

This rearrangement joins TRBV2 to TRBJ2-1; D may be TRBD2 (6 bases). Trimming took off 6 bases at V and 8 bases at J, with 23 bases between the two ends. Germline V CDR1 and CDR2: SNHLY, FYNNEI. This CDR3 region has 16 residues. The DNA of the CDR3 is TGTGCCAGCAGCGCGCACCGGGACTCTCCTGTCTATGAGCAGTTCTTC. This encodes CASSAHRDSPVYEQFF.

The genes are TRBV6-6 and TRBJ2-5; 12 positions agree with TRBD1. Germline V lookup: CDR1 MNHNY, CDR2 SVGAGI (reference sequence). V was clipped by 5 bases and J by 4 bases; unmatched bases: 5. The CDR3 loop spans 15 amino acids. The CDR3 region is CASSTGTGGRETQYF. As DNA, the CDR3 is TGTGCCAGCAGTACCGGGACAGGGGGCCGAGAGACCCAGTACTTC.

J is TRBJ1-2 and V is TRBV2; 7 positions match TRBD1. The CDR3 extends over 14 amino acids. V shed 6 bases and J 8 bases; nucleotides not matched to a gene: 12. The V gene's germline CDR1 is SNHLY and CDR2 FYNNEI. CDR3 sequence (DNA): TGTGCCAGCAGGCCAGGGGGAAGCGGGAGGGGCTACACCTTC. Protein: CASRPGGSGRGYTF. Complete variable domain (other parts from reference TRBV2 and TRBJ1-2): EPEVTQTPSHQVTQMGQEVILRCVPISNHLYFYWYRQILGQKVEFLVSFYNNEISEKSEIFDDQFSVERPDGSNFTLKIRSTKLEDSAMYFCASRPGGSGRGYTFGSGTRLTVV.

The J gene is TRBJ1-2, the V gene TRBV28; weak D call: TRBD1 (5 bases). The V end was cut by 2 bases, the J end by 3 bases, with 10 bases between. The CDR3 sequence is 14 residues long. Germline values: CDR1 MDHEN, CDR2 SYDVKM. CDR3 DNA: TGTGCCAGCAGTTTAGGAGCCAGGGACTATGGCTACACCTTC. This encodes CASSLGARDYGYTF.

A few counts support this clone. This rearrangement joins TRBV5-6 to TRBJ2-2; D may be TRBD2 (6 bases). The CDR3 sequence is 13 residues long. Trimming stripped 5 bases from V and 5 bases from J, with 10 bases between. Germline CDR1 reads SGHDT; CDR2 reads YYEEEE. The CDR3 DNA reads TGTGCCAGCAGGTGGCGGGGTACCGGGGAGCTGTTTTTT. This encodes CASRWRGTGELFF.

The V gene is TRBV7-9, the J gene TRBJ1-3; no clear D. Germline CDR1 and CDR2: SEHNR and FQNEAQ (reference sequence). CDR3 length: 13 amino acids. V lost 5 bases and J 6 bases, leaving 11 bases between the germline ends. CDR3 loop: CASSPKRENTIYF. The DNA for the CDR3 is TGTGCCAGCAGCCCCAAACGGGAAAACACCATATATTTT. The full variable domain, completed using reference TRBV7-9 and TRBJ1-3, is DTGVSQNPRHKITKRGQNVTFRCDPISEHNRLYWYRQTLGQGPEFLTYFQNEAQLEKSRLLSDRFSAERPKGSFSTLEIQRTEQGDSAMYLCASSPKRENTIYFGEGSWLTVV.

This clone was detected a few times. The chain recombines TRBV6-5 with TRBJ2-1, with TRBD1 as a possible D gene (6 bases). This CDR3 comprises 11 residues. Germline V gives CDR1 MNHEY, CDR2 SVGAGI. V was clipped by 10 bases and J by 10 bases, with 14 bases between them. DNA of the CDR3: TGTGCCACCACCCACGACAGGGAGCAGTTCTTC. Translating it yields CATTHDREQFF.

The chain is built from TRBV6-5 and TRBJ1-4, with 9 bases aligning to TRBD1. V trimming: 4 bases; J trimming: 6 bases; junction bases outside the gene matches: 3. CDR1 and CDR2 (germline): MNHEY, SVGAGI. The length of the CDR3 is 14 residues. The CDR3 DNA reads TGTGCCAGCAGTTTAGGGACAGGGTATGAAAAACTGTTTTTT. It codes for CASSLGTGYEKLFF.

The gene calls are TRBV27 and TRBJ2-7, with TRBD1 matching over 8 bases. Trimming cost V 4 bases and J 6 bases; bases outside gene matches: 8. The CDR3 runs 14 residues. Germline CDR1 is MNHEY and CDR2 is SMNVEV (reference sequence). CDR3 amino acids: CASSSTGAGIEQYV. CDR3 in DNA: TGTGCCAGCAGTTCGACAGGGGCCGGAATCGAGCAGTACGTC.

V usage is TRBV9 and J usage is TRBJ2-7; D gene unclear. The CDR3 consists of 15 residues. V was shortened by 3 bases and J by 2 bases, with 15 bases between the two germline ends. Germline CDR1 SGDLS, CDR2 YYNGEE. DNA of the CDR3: TGTGCCAGCAGCGCATCTTATACTGGGCCCTACGAGCAGTACTTC. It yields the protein CASSASYTGPYEQYF.

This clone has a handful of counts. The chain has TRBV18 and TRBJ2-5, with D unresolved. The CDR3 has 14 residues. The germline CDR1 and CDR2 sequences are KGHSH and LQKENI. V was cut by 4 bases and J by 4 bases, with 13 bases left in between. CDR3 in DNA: TGTGCCAGCTCACTTGAACTATCGGGAGAGACCCAGTACTTC. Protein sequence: CASSLELSGETQYF.

The CDR3 nucleotides are TGTGCCAGTATCTCCCGGGACTCACAAGAGACCCAGTACTTC. This translates into CASISRDSQETQYF. The chain couples TRBV19 to TRBJ2-5; possibly TRBD2 for D (6 bases). Germline CDR1 LNHDA, CDR2 SQIVND (reference sequence). This CDR3 has 14 amino acids. V lost 7 bases and J lost 2, with 14 bases in between.

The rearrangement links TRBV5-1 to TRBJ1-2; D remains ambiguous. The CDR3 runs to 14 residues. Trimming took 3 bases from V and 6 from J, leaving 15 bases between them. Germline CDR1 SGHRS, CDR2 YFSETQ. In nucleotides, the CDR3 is TGCGCCAGCAGCTCAAGCCGGGGTGGTGATGGCTACACCTTC. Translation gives CASSSSRGGDGYTF.

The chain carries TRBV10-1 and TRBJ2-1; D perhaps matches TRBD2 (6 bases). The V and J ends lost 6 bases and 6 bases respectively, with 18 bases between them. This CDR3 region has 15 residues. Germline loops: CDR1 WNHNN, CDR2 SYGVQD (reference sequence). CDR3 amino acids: CASSSSGDRRNEQFF. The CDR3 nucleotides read TGCGCCAGCAGCTCCTCGGGGGACCGACGCAATGAGCAGTTCTTC.

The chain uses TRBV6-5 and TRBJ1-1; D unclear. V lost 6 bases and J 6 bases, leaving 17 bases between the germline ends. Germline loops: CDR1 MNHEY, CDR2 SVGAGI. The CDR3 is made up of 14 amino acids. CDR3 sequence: CASRDPTKTPEAFF. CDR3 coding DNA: TGTGCCAGCAGAGACCCGACAAAAACCCCTGAAGCTTTCTTT.